This T cell receptor beta chain was profiled in a study of TIL therapy for anti-PD-1-resistant metastatic lung cancer. At the level of the study: Most patients had lung adenocarcinoma; a handful of tumors were EGFR-mutant, two ALK-rearranged; half smoked currently or formerly.

Per germline, CDR1 SGHVS and CDR2 FQNEAQ. Trimming left V 5 bases short and J 2 bases short, with 10 bases between. The CDR3 runs 13 residues. Sequencing used immunoSEQ v3. Libraries were prepared by immunoSEQ multiplex PCR; TCRdb keeps only in-frame clonotypes and omits some of them. The sample records approximately 87,000 clones, around 71% being singletons. Regarding time point: pre-treatment sample, taken before nivolumab and TIL therapy. Pleural nodules or supraclavicular lymph nodes made up most of the excised metastases sampled. Adults with stage 4 NSCLC were enrolled in a phase I trial. The sequencing used tumor tissue, collected at baseline. V usage is TRBV7-8 and J usage is TRBJ2-7; D may be TRBD1 (6 bases). The TCR comes from a person aged 25 to 85 with non-small cell lung cancer. CDR3 nucleotide sequence: TGTGCCAGCAGCACAAGGGGGACCTACGAGCAGTACTTC. It translates to CASSTRGTYEQYF.